This T cell receptor beta chain was captured in a study of blood T cells in healthy people across ages. Using a J-beta primer mix together with a sample-barcoded 5' primer, a second PCR was run for about 6 to 12 cycles. TCRdb redid the calling of the 5' RACE reads with MiXCR, one entry per CDR3 protein. The data show around 1.7 million distinct CDR3 sequences, with under 30% seen just once and 7.7% held by the top ten. This clonotype was counted a few times. As yet, its antigen is unknown. Germline-derived CDR1 and CDR2 are KGHSH and LQKENI. V gave up 2 bases and J gave up 2 bases, with 9 bases separating them. The CDR3 length is 14 residues. Study-wide results and caveats: In these data, TCR beta diversity tracked strongly with naive T cell percentage. Roughly linear age-related decline in beta diversity appeared, significant by age approximately 43. One million T cells yielded diversity estimates that were considered underestimates. What prevented conclusive comparison of naive and antigen-experienced cells was that PBMCs were unsorted.

The V and J genes are TRBV18 and TRBJ2-5; a weak D match, TRBD2 (5 bases). What was sequenced was blood. The source of this sequence is a woman under 40 in good health. The CDR3 nucleotides are TGTGCCAGCTCACCAACCCTAGCTCAAGAGACCCAGTACTTC. Translated, it gives CASSPTLAQETQYF.